This T cell receptor beta chain came from a study of blood T cell repertoires in COVID-19. Study-wide context: Sites across the United States, Italy and Spain contributed samples from acute and convalescent COVID-19. In each case, the material was cDNA or gDNA derived from T cells, B-cell-depleted T cells, or PBMCs.

This clone was seen just once. Authors' methods: Nucleated cell counts were estimated from reference gene primer amplification. Sequencing was performed with immunoSEQ multiplex PCR; in TCRdb, only in-frame clones are kept and a portion is missing. V, J and clone size were drawn from that table, and D and trimming were deduced from the DNA. Found here are over 45,000 clones, roughly 70% of them singletons; the top ten hold more than 15%. V gave up 6 bases and J gave up 0 bases; unmatched junction bases: 5. Germline V gene lookup returns CDR1 MNHEY and CDR2 SMNVEV (reference sequence). The CDR3 loop spans 15 amino acids.

The V call is TRBV27, the J call TRBJ1-5; 7 positions agree with TRBD1. The specimen was peripheral blood. This clonotype originated in a woman between 45 and 60 years old with active or convalescent COVID-19. In DNA form, the CDR3 reads TGTGCCAGCAGAGTGGACAGGATTAGCAATCAGCCCCAGCATTTT. Translating it yields CASRVDRISNQPQHF.